The 27 T cell receptor beta chains presented below share a single source sample, sequenced in a study of T cells after yellow fever vaccination (dated by TCRdb to between 2018 and 2021). This specimen's treatment or condition label, per the study, means: live attenuated yellow fever vaccine strain. The library was obtained by 5' RACE. Sequenced on an Illumina NovaSeq 6000. Starting from the raw public reads, TCRdb applied fastp trimming at Q25, assembled clones with MiXCR and retained in-frame beta chains. Rows matching on CDR3 protein sequence are summarized as one entry with the most common DNA and genes. The sample yields approximately 300,000 distinct CDR3 sequences; approximately 11% were counted once. About 3% of the sample is in the top ten clones. The sample was CD4+ T cells sorted from PBMCs, taken 45 days after the yellow fever booster vaccination. The receptor source for this set is a man aged 18 to 29 who received the YFV17D yellow fever vaccine.

This chain uses TRBV28 with TRBJ2-7, with D possibly matching TRBD1 (5 bases). V was pared by 4 bases and J by 0 bases, with 13 bases between. From germline, CDR1 is MDHEN and CDR2 SYDVKM. The CDR3 sequence is 15 residues long. CDR3 nucleotides: TGTGCCAGCAGTTCTGGCGACAGTAGCTCCTACGAGCAGTACGTC. Protein: CASSSGDSSSYEQYV.

This clonotype was seen ten or more times. The chain recombines TRBV7-9 with TRBJ2-7; D gene ambiguous. The CDR3 runs to 13 residues. V lost 5 bases and J 6 bases, leaving 14 bases between the germline ends. Per the germline V gene, CDR1 is SEHNR and CDR2 is FQNEAQ (reference sequence). The DNA of the CDR3 is TGTGCCAGCAGCCAGAACACGGCCGCCGAGCAGTACTTC. Translating it yields CASSQNTAAEQYF.

The rearrangement uses TRBV7-9 and TRBJ2-1, with D perhaps being TRBD1 or TRBD2 (5 bases each). There are 15 residues in the CDR3. The ends were cut back, 5 bases at V and 5 bases at J, with 16 bases in the middle. Germline lookup yields CDR1 SEHNR and CDR2 FQNEAQ (reference sequence). This CDR3 reads CASSPGTHWDNEQFF. In DNA form, the CDR3 reads TGTGCCAGCAGCCCCGGGACGCACTGGGACAATGAGCAGTTCTTC. Full variable domain (remainder filled in from reference TRBV7-9 and TRBJ2-1): DTGVSQNPRHKITKRGQNVTFRCDPISEHNRLYWYRQTLGQGPEFLTYFQNEAQLEKSRLLSDRFSAERPKGSFSTLEIQRTEQGDSAMYLCASSPGTHWDNEQFFGPGTRLTVL.

This clonotype came up many times. The chain carries TRBV5-1 and TRBJ1-1; D gene ambiguous. This CDR3 comprises 14 residues. The V end was cut by 1 base, the J end by 0 bases, with 7 bases between. Looked up from germline, CDR1 is SGHRS and CDR2 is YFSETQ. This CDR3 reads CASSLRNMNTEAFF. The CDR3 DNA reads as TGCGCCAGCAGCTTGCGGAACATGAACACTGAAGCTTTCTTT.

The chain couples TRBV6-2 or TRBV6-3 to TRBJ2-7; D not certain. CDR3 length: 11 amino acids. CDR1 and CDR2 (germline): MNHEY, SVGEGT. V was shortened by 4 bases and J by 2 bases, with 3 bases between the two germline ends. CDR3 bases: TGTGCCAGCAGTTGGACCTACGAGCAGTACTTC. Translated: CASSWTYEQYF.

This clonotype was observed a few times. This chain links TRBV4-3 with TRBJ1-4; D possibly corresponds to TRBD1 (6 bases). Germline values: CDR1 LGHNA, CDR2 YSLEER. Between the trimmed V and J ends, which lost 4 bases and 7 bases, there was a span of 16 bases. CDR3 size: 15 residues. The DNA of the CDR3 is TGCGCCAGCAGCCCGGGGGGGGCTGAGGGTGAAAAACTGTTTTTT. This gives the protein CASSPGGAEGEKLFF.

This clonotype was picked up a small number of times. The rearrangement links TRBV6-5 to TRBJ1-3; D call uncertain. The CDR3 extends over 11 amino acids. The V gene's germline CDR1 is MNHEY and CDR2 SVGAGI. V lost 6 bases and J 4 bases, leaving 4 bases between the germline ends. The CDR3: CASRGGNTIYF. CDR3 sequence (DNA): TGTGCCAGCAGAGGAGGAAACACCATATATTTT.

The chain carries TRBV9 and TRBJ2-7; D not resolved. Germline CDR1 and CDR2: SGDLS and YYNGEE. The CDR3 totals 14 residues. Trimming took 7 bases from V and 2 from J, leaving 16 bases between them. CDR3 residues: CASPSRAQTYEQYV. CDR3 DNA sequence: TGTGCCAGCCCCTCAAGGGCTCAGACCTACGAGCAGTACGTC.

This clonotype was detected ten times or more. The chain is built from TRBV18 and TRBJ1-1; D is undetermined. This CDR3 has 13 amino acids. Germline values: CDR1 KGHSH, CDR2 LQKENI. The V and J ends lost 6 bases and 0 bases respectively, with 8 bases between them. This chain's CDR3 is CASSVGLNTEAFF. CDR3 nucleotides: TGTGCCAGCTCGGTCGGGTTGAACACTGAAGCTTTCTTT.

In this sample, this clonotype turned up a few times. The chain couples TRBV4-1 to TRBJ2-5; 14 positions agree with TRBD2. The CDR3 is made up of 16 amino acids. Germline-derived CDR1 and CDR2 are MGHRA and YSYEKL. V trimming: 1 base; J trimming: 5 bases; junction bases outside the gene matches: 3. The CDR3, as DNA: TGCGCCAGCAGCCAAGCCCGGACTAGCGGGGGGGAGACCCAGTACTTC. It encodes CASSQARTSGGETQYF.

This clonotype appeared a few times. CDR3 protein: CASSNSGITDTQYF. The CDR3 region has the DNA TGTGCCAGCAGCAACTCAGGGATTACAGATACGCAGTATTTT. The genes are TRBV21-1 and TRBJ2-3; TRBD1, the table's D call, lacks a check against the DNA. TRBV21-1 has pseudogene status. The CDR3 is 14 amino acids.

The rearrangement joins TRBV12-2 to TRBJ2-1; the D segment call TRBD2 is taken from the table without a DNA check. TRBV12-2 is flagged as a pseudogene. The CDR3 contains 14 residues. CDR3: CASPRLAGFYEQFF. The CDR3 DNA follows: TGTGCAAGTCCCCGACTAGCGGGGTTCTATGAGCAGTTCTTC.

In its sample, this clonotype was seen a few times. The V gene is TRBV30, the J gene TRBJ2-1; TRBD1 might be the D (7 bases). The CDR3 is made up of 12 amino acids. Trimming shortened V by 3 bases and J by 7 bases, and 10 bases separated the two germline ends. The germline V gene has CDR1 GTSNPN and CDR2 SVGIG (reference sequence). Written as DNA, the CDR3 is TGTGCCTGGAGGACAGGGAGGAATGAGCAGTTCTTC. Its translation: CAWRTGRNEQFF.

This chain links TRBV5-1 with TRBJ1-1; a possible D gene is TRBD1 (6 bases). Germline V gene sequence: CDR1 SGHRS, CDR2 YFSETQ. Trimming stripped 10 bases from V and 4 bases from J, with 17 bases between. This CDR3 has 13 residues. The chain's CDR3 is CASRGGRSTEAFF. For the CDR3, the DNA is TGCGCCTCCCGGGGGGGCCGGAGCACTGAAGCTTTCTTT.

This clonotype showed up just a few times. The chain combines TRBV6-2 or TRBV6-3 with TRBJ1-2; possible D gene TRBD1, 6 bases. The germline V gene encodes CDR1 MNHEY and CDR2 SVGEGT. The V end lost 10 bases, the J end lost 7 bases, and 22 bases lay between the germline ends. The CDR3 covers 14 residues. In DNA form, the CDR3 reads TGTGCCATCTTTCATCCCGGGGGCCGTCTTGGCTACACCTTC. Translated: CAIFHPGGRLGYTF.

This clonotype was detected only a few times. The chain recombines TRBV20-1 with TRBJ2-5; TRBD2 aligns across 9 bases. The CDR3 consists of 15 residues. V gave up 3 bases and J gave up 1 base; unmatched junction bases: 6. Germline V gene data show CDR1 as DFQATT and CDR2 as SNEGSKA (reference sequence). The CDR3 nucleotides are TGCAGTGCTAGTGAACTAGCGGGTCTCCAAGAGACCCAGTACTTC. Its protein product is CSASELAGLQETQYF.

This clonotype was detected only a few times. The rearrangement joins TRBV7-2 to TRBJ1-1; D unclear. V shed 8 bases and J shed 1 base, with 17 bases lying between them. The germline gives CDR1 SGHTA, CDR2 FQGNSA. The CDR3 is 15 amino acids. The CDR3 DNA follows: TGTGCCAGCCATCCCGCGGGCAGGTGGAACACTGAAGCTTTCTTT. This encodes CASHPAGRWNTEAFF. Filled out from reference TRBV7-2 and TRBJ1-1, the complete variable domain reads GAGVSQSPSNKVTEKGKDVELRCDPISGHTALYWYRQSLGQGLEFLIYFQGNSAPDKSGLPSDRFSAERTGGSVSTLTIQRTQQEDSAVYLCASHPAGRWNTEAFFGQGTRLTVV.

The V call is TRBV12-3 or TRBV12-4, the J call TRBJ2-3, with D perhaps matching TRBD2 (5 bases). Trimming shortened V by 2 bases and J by 6 bases, and 18 bases separated the two germline ends. This CDR3 region has 16 residues. This chain's CDR3 is CASSLLEAGSVDTQYF. For the CDR3, the DNA is TGTGCCAGCAGTTTACTAGAGGCGGGTTCGGTCGATACGCAGTATTTT.

This clonotype was observed many times. The chain couples TRBV7-2 to TRBJ2-7; no firm D call. CDR1 SGHTA and CDR2 FQGNSA come from the germline V gene. Trimming removed 1 base at V and 5 bases at J, with 6 bases between. The CDR3 is 12 amino acids. The CDR3, as DNA: TGTGCCAGCAGCTTAGTTTCCGACGAGCAGTACTTC. Protein sequence: CASSLVSDEQYF.

This clonotype was observed many times. The chain uses TRBV12-3 or TRBV12-4 and TRBJ1-1; D is unclear. CDR3 size: 12 residues. V lost 3 bases to trimming and J lost 3 bases, with 5 bases between them. As DNA, the CDR3 is TGTGCCAGCAGTTTGGCTGACACTGAAGCTTTCTTT. It encodes CASSLADTEAFF.

Only a few counts were recorded for this clonotype. V gene TRBV5-1 combines with J gene TRBJ2-5, with 12 bases identical to TRBD2. V lost 0 bases and J lost 0; bases outside the gene matches: 6. Germline CDR1 reads SGHRS; CDR2 reads YFSETQ. This CDR3 comprises 18 residues. The CDR3 region has the DNA TGCGCCAGCAGCTTGGGCCTAGCGGGGGGGCTGTACCAAGAGACCCAGTACTTC. Its translation is CASSLGLAGGLYQETQYF.

This clonotype was found many times. The chain has TRBV5-5 and TRBJ2-3; 12 bases agree with TRBD2. The germline CDR1 and CDR2 sequences are SGHKS and YYEKEE (reference sequence). The V gene end was trimmed by 4 bases and the J gene end by 1 base; junction bases not matched to a gene: 7. The CDR3 has 17 amino acids. The DNA of the CDR3 is TGTGCCAGCAGCCCGGCGCGGACTAGCGGGGGCACAGATACGCAGTATTTT. Protein sequence: CASSPARTSGGTDTQYF.

This rearrangement joins TRBV7-2 to TRBJ2-3, with D unresolved. Trimming took 5 bases from V and 7 from J, leaving 13 bases between them. Germline CDR1 and CDR2: SGHTA and FQGNSA. CDR3 length: 13 residues. The CDR3 sequence is CASSPHPTNTQYF. The CDR3 nucleotides are TGTGCCAGCAGCCCCCACCCCACTAATACGCAGTATTTT.

Only a few counts were recorded for this clonotype. The CDR3 reads CASTRQGDSPLHF. CDR3 DNA: TGTGCCAGCACACGGCAGGGGGATTCACCCCTCCACTTT. The chain carries TRBV12-3 or TRBV12-4 and TRBJ1-6; 7 bases align to TRBD1. The trim removed 7 bases at V and 8 bases at J, leaving 5 bases unmatched. This CDR3 is built from 13 residues.

This CDR3 reads CASSLGGSEKLFF. CDR3 in DNA: TGTGCCAGCAGCTTAGGGGGAAGTGAAAAACTGTTTTTT. This chain connects TRBV7-2 to TRBJ1-4; D unclear. The germline CDR1 and CDR2 sequences are SGHTA and FQGNSA. The V end was cut by 1 base, the J end by 7 bases, with 7 bases between. The CDR3 contains 13 residues.

This clonotype was counted ten times or more. This sequence joins TRBV7-2 and TRBJ2-4; 10 bases line up with TRBD1. Germline assignment: CDR1 SGHTA and CDR2 FQGNSA. The CDR3 extends over 20 amino acids. Trimming at V came to 3 bases and at J to 6 bases, leaving 20 bases not matched to a gene. CDR3 in amino acids: CASSLATVLDMGQGRNIQYF. The CDR3 DNA sequence: TGTGCCAGCAGCTTGGCTACCGTCCTAGATATGGGACAGGGGAGAAACATTCAGTACTTC.

DNA for the CDR3: TGTGCCAGCAGTCGGCATCTCGACGAGACCCAGTACTTC. It yields the protein CASSRHLDETQYF. The chain joins TRBV6-5 to TRBJ2-5; D is unclear. The CDR3 length is 13 residues. The germline gives CDR1 MNHEY, CDR2 SVGAGI. Trimming cost V 5 bases and J 5 bases, with 12 bases left between them.